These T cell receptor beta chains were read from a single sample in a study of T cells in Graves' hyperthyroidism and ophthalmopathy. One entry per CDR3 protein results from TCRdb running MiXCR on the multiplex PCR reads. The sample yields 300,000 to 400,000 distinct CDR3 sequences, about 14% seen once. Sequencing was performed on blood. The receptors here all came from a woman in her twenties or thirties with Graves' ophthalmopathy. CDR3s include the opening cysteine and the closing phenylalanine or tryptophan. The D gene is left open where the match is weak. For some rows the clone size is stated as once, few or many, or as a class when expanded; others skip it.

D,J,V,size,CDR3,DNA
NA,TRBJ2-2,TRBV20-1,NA,CSALSGDTGELFF,TGCAGTGCGCTTAGCGGAGACACCGGGGAGCTGTTTTTT
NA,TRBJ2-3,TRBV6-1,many,CASTEGTSGDTQYF,TGTGCCAGCACTGAAGGTACGTCCGGAGATACGCAGTATTTT
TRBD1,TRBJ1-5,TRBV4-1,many,CASSQDQGARFNQPQHF,TGCGCCAGCAGCCAAGACCAGGGGGCGCGGTTCAATCAGCCCCAGCATTTT
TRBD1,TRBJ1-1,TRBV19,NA,CASSIDSTGVTTIAFF,TGTGCCAGTAGTATAGATTCGACAGGGGTTACGACTATTGCTTTCTTT
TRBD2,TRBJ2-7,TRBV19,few,CASASAGGSYEQYF,TGTGCCAGTGCGTCAGCGGGGGGTTCCTACGAGCAGTACTTC
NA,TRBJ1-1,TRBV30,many,CAWSRDTMSEAFF,TGTGCCTGGAGTCGGGACACTATGTCTGAAGCTTTCTTT
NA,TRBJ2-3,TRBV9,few,CASTPQGGADTQYF,TGTGCCAGCACACCCCAGGGGGGTGCAGATACGCAGTATTTT
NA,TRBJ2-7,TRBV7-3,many,CASSLIGPGYEQYF,TGTGCCAGCAGCTTAATTGGGCCCGGCTACGAGCAGTACTTC
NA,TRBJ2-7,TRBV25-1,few,CASSQGESYEQYF,TGTGCCAGCAGTCAAGGAGAGAGCTACGAGCAGTACTTC
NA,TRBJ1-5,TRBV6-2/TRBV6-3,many,CASSYSQGGQPQHF,TGTGCCAGCAGTTACTCCCAGGGCGGTCAGCCCCAGCATTTT
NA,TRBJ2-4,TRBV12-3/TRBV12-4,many,CASNPSGVSKNIQYF,TGTGCCAGCAACCCTTCAGGGGTGTCCAAAAACATTCAGTACTTC
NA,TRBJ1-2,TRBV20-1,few,CSAPEPRQYGYTF,TGCAGTGCTCCCGAGCCTCGGCAGTATGGCTACACCTTC
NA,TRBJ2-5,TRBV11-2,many,CASSLVGEADAPRETQYF,TGTGCCAGCAGCTTAGTAGGGGAGGCCGACGCCCCTCGAGAGACCCAGTACTTC
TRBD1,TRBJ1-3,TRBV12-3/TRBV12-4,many,CASTGDRGSGNTIYF,TGTGCCAGCACTGGGGACAGGGGTTCTGGAAACACCATATATTTT
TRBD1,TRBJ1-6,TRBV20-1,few,CSATPTGGGSPLHF,TGCAGTGCTACACCAACAGGGGGCGGTTCACCCCTCCACTTT
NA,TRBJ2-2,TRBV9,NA,CASSPPAGLNTGELFF,TGTGCCAGCAGCCCCCCCGCGGGTCTGAACACCGGGGAGCTGTTTTTT
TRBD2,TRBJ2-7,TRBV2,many,CASVVSGGARQYF,TGTGCCAGCGTCGTTAGCGGGGGGGCCCGGCAGTACTTC
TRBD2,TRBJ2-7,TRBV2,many,CASSGEGSGSEQYF,TGTGCCAGCAGTGGGGAGGGGTCGGGCTCGGAGCAGTACTTC
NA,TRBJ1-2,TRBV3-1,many,CASSQLGGQTTRRIYGYTF,TGTGCCAGCAGCCAATTAGGAGGACAGACGACCCGTAGGATCTATGGCTACACCTTC
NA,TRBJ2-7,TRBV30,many,CAWSASGYEQYF,TGTGCCTGGAGTGCCTCAGGATACGAGCAGTACTTC
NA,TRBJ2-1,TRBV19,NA,CASSMWGDEQFF,TGTGCCAGTAGTATGTGGGGGGATGAGCAGTTCTTC
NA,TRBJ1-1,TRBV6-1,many,CASSEFGPGNTEAFF,TGTGCCAGCAGTGAGTTCGGCCCGGGGAACACTGAAGCTTTCTTT
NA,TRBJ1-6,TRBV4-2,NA,CASRWERAANSPLHF,TGTGCCAGCAGATGGGAAAGAGCAGCCAATTCACCCCTCCACTTT
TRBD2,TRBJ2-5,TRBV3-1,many,CASSQDVASGFQETQYF,TGTGCCAGCAGCCAAGATGTGGCTAGCGGGTTCCAAGAGACCCAGTACTTC
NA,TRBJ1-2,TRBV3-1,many,CASSQVGGVGGYTF,TGTGCCAGCAGCCAAGTGGGAGGGGTCGGTGGCTACACCTTC
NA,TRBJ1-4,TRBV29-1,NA,CSVELYSRTNEKLFF,TGCAGCGTTGAATTGTACAGCCGTACTAATGAAAAACTGTTTTTT